These 9 T cell receptor beta chains were all obtained from the same sample, sequenced in a study of T-cell reconstitution after alpha-beta-depleted transplantation in children. Library preparation (for TCRbeta) was performed with unique molecular identifiers. TCRdb fed the PCR reads into MiXCR, producing one record per CDR3 protein. The data contain roughly 500,000 distinct CDR3 sequences, 32% of them seen just once; the ten biggest clones take up about 2.3%. The sequenced sample was PBMCs from the stem cell graft donor, obtained from the stem cell graft. The source of these receptors is a human donor who donated a stem cell graft to a child with aplastic anemia.

This clonotype has just one count. This sequence joins TRBV30 and TRBJ2-5; a weak D match, TRBD2 (5 bases). V was shortened by 2 bases and J by 5 bases, with 9 bases between the two germline ends. The CDR3 has 12 residues. Germline assignment: CDR1 GTSNPN and CDR2 SVGIG (reference sequence). The CDR3 protein is CAWSRSGETQYF. For the CDR3, the DNA is TGTGCCTGGAGTAGGTCGGGGGAGACCCAGTACTTC. Full variable domain (rest looked up from reference TRBV30 and TRBJ2-5): SQTIHQWPATLVQPVGSPLSLECTVEGTSNPNLYWYRQAAGRGLQLLFYSVGIGQISSEVPQNLSASRPQDRQFILSSKKLLLSDSGFYLCAWSRSGETQYFGPGTRLLVL.

This chain links TRBV5-4 with TRBJ2-7; D remains unclear. The CDR3 consists of 14 residues. The V gene lost 0 bases and the J gene lost 2 bases, with 9 bases spanning the gap. Germline V gene sequence: CDR1 SGHNT, CDR2 YYREEE (reference sequence). CDR3 sequence: CASSLGRAPYEQYV. CDR3 sequence (DNA): TGTGCCAGCAGCTTGGGCAGAGCCCCCTACGAGCAGTACGTC.

The chain uses TRBV20-1 and TRBJ2-3; 10 nucleotides line up with TRBD2. The CDR3 covers 16 residues. V lost 1 base, J lost 2 bases, and 6 bases stayed unmatched. Germline V gene sequence: CDR1 DFQATT, CDR2 SNEGSKA (reference sequence). CDR3 sequence reads: CSARGGLADLTDTQYF. DNA of the CDR3: TGCAGTGCTAGAGGTGGACTAGCGGACCTCACAGATACGCAGTATTTT.

This clonotype showed up just a few times. The V call is TRBV7-2, the J call TRBJ2-1, with 9 bases identical to TRBD1. In germline, CDR1 is SGHTA, CDR2 FQGNSA. CDR3 length: 15 amino acids. V lost 5 bases and J lost 6; bases outside the gene matches: 8. CDR3 DNA sequence: TGTGCCAGCAGCATGCCCGGGACAGGGTTCAATGAGCAGTTCTTC. Protein sequence: CASSMPGTGFNEQFF.

The chain links TRBV12-3 or TRBV12-4 to TRBJ2-7, with D uncertain. Trimming removed 3 bases at V and 6 bases at J, with 6 bases between. The CDR3 totals 11 residues. The CDR3 DNA follows: TGTGCCAGCAGTTTTAAAGTCGAGCAGTACTTC. Translating gives CASSFKVEQYF.

This clonotype was seen only a few times. The CDR3 bases are TGCAGTGCTAGATCGACAGGTCGGTTCTACGAGCAGTACTTC. This encodes CSARSTGRFYEQYF. The rearrangement uses TRBV20-1 and TRBJ2-7; D may be TRBD1 (6 bases). In germline, CDR1 is DFQATT, CDR2 SNEGSKA (reference sequence). The CDR3 is made up of 14 amino acids. V lost 2 bases to trimming and J lost 3 bases, with 14 bases between them.

The chain couples TRBV20-1 to TRBJ2-3; 13 bases match TRBD2. The germline CDR1 and CDR2 sequences are DFQATT and SNEGSKA (reference sequence). The V gene end was trimmed by 0 bases and the J gene end by 1 base; junction bases not matched to a gene: 7. This CDR3 region has 18 residues. The CDR3: CSAREYYGLAGGTDTQYF. CDR3 sequence (DNA): TGCAGTGCTAGAGAATATTACGGACTAGCGGGAGGCACAGATACGCAGTATTTT.

J is TRBJ2-1 and V is TRBV20-1; 10 bases are a match to TRBD2. Germline CDR1 DFQATT, CDR2 SNEGSKA (reference sequence). The CDR3 totals 16 residues. The V gene end was trimmed by 1 base and the J gene end by 6 bases; junction bases not matched to a gene: 9. DNA for the CDR3: TGCAGTGCTAGAGCCACACTAGCGGGGCTTACCAATGAGCAGTTCTTC. It specifies CSARATLAGLTNEQFF.

This clonotype was detected ten times or more. This chain connects TRBV12-3 or TRBV12-4 to TRBJ2-7, with 8 bases aligning to TRBD1. V shed 3 bases and J 6 bases; nucleotides not matched to a gene: 7. This CDR3 comprises 14 residues. The CDR3 sequence: CASSFGTGVREQYF. CDR3 sequence (DNA): TGTGCCAGCAGTTTCGGGACAGGTGTCCGCGAGCAGTACTTC.